Sequencing of this TCR beta chain was carried out in a study of T-cell memory formation after mild COVID-19. The germline V gene encodes CDR1 KGHDR and CDR2 SFDVKD. CDR3 length: 17 amino acids. V lost 3 bases and J lost 0; bases outside the gene matches: 6. TCRdb redid the calling of the 5' RACE reads with MiXCR, one entry per CDR3 protein. The sample carries roughly 400,000 distinct CDR3 sequences, roughly 15% recorded once. The rearrangement uses TRBV24-1 and TRBJ2-5; 10 bases are shared with TRBD1. The source of this sequence is a man aged 18 to 30 who had mild COVID-19 (a few samples of this study predate the infection). Cell type and time point are not known. The source material was PBMCs or a T cell subset sorted from them (not recorded which). The CDR3 loop is CATSDNRQGAYQETQYF. CDR3 in DNA: TGTGCCACCAGTGATAACCGACAGGGGGCGTACCAAGAGACCCAGTACTTC.